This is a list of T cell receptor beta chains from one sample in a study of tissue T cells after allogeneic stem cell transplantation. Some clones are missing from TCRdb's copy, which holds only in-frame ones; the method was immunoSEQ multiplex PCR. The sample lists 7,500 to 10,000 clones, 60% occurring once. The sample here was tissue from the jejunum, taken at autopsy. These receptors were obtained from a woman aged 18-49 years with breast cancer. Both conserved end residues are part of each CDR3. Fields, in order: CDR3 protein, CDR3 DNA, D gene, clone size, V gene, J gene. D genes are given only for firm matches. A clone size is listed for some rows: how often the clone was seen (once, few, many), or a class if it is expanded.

cdr3_aa: CASSSDRLNTEAFF
cdr3_nt: TGTGCCAGCAGTTCCGACAGACTGAACACTGAAGCTTTCTTT
d_call: NA
clone_size: NA
v_call: TRBV11-1
j_call: TRBJ1-1

cdr3_aa: CASSVGGAGNTIYF
cdr3_nt: TGTGCCAGCAGCGTGGGGGGGGCTGGAAACACCATATATTTT
d_call: NA
clone_size: NA
v_call: TRBV9
j_call: TRBJ1-3

cdr3_aa: CASSERTGNTEAFF
cdr3_nt: TGCGCCAGCAGTGAGCGGACAGGGAACACTGAAGCTTTCTTT
d_call: TRBD1
clone_size: once
v_call: TRBV10-2
j_call: TRBJ1-1

cdr3_aa: CASSELPSGGLGEQFF
cdr3_nt: TGTGCCAGCAGTGAGCTCCCTAGCGGGGGGCTGGGTGAGCAGTTCTTC
d_call: TRBD2
clone_size: once
v_call: TRBV2
j_call: TRBJ2-1

cdr3_aa: CATSQPGGTEAFF
cdr3_nt: TGTGCCACCAGTCAACCGGGTGGCACTGAAGCTTTCTTT
d_call: NA
clone_size: NA
v_call: TRBV24-1
j_call: TRBJ1-1

cdr3_aa: CASSIGTFMNTEAFF
cdr3_nt: TGTGCCAGTAGTATCGGGACATTCATGAACACTGAAGCTTTCTTT
d_call: NA
clone_size: medium-sized
v_call: TRBV19
j_call: TRBJ1-1

cdr3_aa: CASSLASAYEQYF
cdr3_nt: TGTGCCAGCAGCTTAGCTAGCGCTTACGAGCAGTACTTC
d_call: NA
clone_size: once
v_call: TRBV7-2
j_call: TRBJ2-7

cdr3_aa: CAWNRWGQGGTQYF
cdr3_nt: TGTGCCTGGAATCGGTGGGGACAGGGTGGGACCCAGTACTTC
d_call: TRBD1
clone_size: NA
v_call: TRBV30
j_call: TRBJ2-5

cdr3_aa: CASSFRRNTEAFF
cdr3_nt: TGTGCCAGCAGTTTCAGGAGGAACACTGAAGCTTTCTTT
d_call: NA
clone_size: NA
v_call: TRBV27
j_call: TRBJ1-1

cdr3_aa: CASTIPGQSYEQYF
cdr3_nt: TGTGCCAGCACCATCCCGGGCCAAAGCTACGAGCAGTACTTC
d_call: NA
clone_size: NA
v_call: TRBV28
j_call: TRBJ2-7

cdr3_aa: CASSSGQPGDQPQHF
cdr3_nt: TGTGCCAGCAGCTCAGGACAGCCTGGTGATCAGCCCCAGCATTTT
d_call: NA
clone_size: NA
v_call: TRBV7-2
j_call: TRBJ1-5

cdr3_aa: CASSQPGAEVNTEAFF
cdr3_nt: TGTGCCAGCAGCCAACCAGGGGCGGAGGTGAACACTGAAGCTTTCTTT
d_call: NA
clone_size: NA
v_call: TRBV4-2
j_call: TRBJ1-1

cdr3_aa: CASSWTTGIGTNEKLFF
cdr3_nt: TGTGCCAGCAGCTGGACGACAGGGATCGGGACTAATGAAAAACTGTTTTTT
d_call: TRBD1
clone_size: medium-sized
v_call: TRBV5-6
j_call: TRBJ1-4

cdr3_aa: CASSLMPGQGAREQYF
cdr3_nt: TGTGCCAGCAGCTTAATGCCGGGACAGGGGGCACGAGAGCAGTACTTC
d_call: TRBD1
clone_size: medium-sized
v_call: TRBV7-3
j_call: TRBJ2-7

cdr3_aa: CASSPSSRQEGTNEQFF
cdr3_nt: TGTGCCAGCAGCCCCTCAAGTCGGCAGGAGGGGACCAATGAGCAGTTCTTC
d_call: NA
clone_size: NA
v_call: TRBV4-2
j_call: TRBJ2-1

cdr3_aa: CASSEDVNTEAFF
cdr3_nt: TGTGCCAGCAGTGAAGACGTCAACACTGAAGCTTTCTTT
d_call: NA
clone_size: NA
v_call: TRBV6-1
j_call: TRBJ1-1

cdr3_aa: CASSLGIWGEQFF
cdr3_nt: TGTGCCAGCAGCTTAGGGATTTGGGGAGAGCAGTTCTTC
d_call: NA
clone_size: NA
v_call: TRBV7-2
j_call: TRBJ2-1

cdr3_aa: CASRADRVVYEQYF
cdr3_nt: TGTGCCAGCAGAGCGGACAGGGTCGTATACGAGCAGTACTTC
d_call: TRBD1
clone_size: NA
v_call: TRBV6-5
j_call: TRBJ2-7